This T cell receptor beta chain was found in a study of blood T cell repertoires in COVID-19. Profiling relied on immunoSEQ multiplex PCR, and the TCRdb table lists in-frame clones only, not all of them. Of roughly 13,000 clones in the sample, around four fifths were seen once. The V and J ends lost 1 base and 4 bases, in that order; junction bases with no gene match: 3. The germline V gene encodes CDR1 SEHNR and CDR2 FQNEAQ (reference sequence). The CDR3 is made up of 15 amino acids. Sequences were obtained from peripheral blood. The clonotype originates from a man in his forties with active or convalescent COVID-19. The chain uses TRBV7-9 and TRBJ2-1; TRBD1 aligns across 8 bases. The CDR3 bases are TGTGCCAGCAGCTTAGGACAGGGGCTTTACAATGAGCAGTTCTTC. Its protein product is CASSLGQGLYNEQFF.